This section outlines one TCR beta chain sequence together with its context. The sample comes from a study of blood T cell repertoires in COVID-19. Study summary: Samples taken during acute and convalescent COVID-19 were collected in the United States, Italy and Spain. Sample material is recorded as cDNA or gDNA derived from T cells, B-cell-depleted T cells, or PBMCs.

Germline V gene lookup returns CDR1 SGHNT and CDR2 YYREEE (reference sequence). J gave up 4 bases and V 0 bases, and 4 bases lay outside the gene matches. The CDR3 is made up of 15 amino acids. In the authors' methods: Reference gene primer amplification in the assay estimated nucleated cell counts. Using immunoSEQ multiplex PCR, the repertoire was profiled, and TCRdb retains in-frame clones only, with some absent. The V and J calls and clone size come from that table; D and trimming were worked out from the DNA. This sample has roughly 70,000 clones, with just over 85% found just once. The receptor's source is a man aged 50 to 60 with active COVID-19. V and J are TRBV5-4 and TRBJ2-7; 10 bases agree with TRBD2. The sequenced sample consisted of peripheral blood. The CDR3 DNA sequence: TGTGCCAGCAGCTTGGATCCTAGCGGGAGTTACGAGCAGTACTTC. It encodes CASSLDPSGSYEQYF.